The 8 T cell receptor beta chains below come from one sample, sequenced in a study of healthy donors' naive CD4 and CD8 T cells. TCR libraries were built from about 0.55 ug of total RNA by linear amplification. In TCRdb, the reads were re-called with MiXCR into one record per CDR3 protein. The sample lists 180,000 or so distinct CDR3 sequences, under 85% occurring once. The sequencing sample was made of naive CD4+ and CD8+ T cells sorted from blood, pooled from several donors. Source of these receptors: a pool of human donors in good health; the sample pools cells from several healthy donors.

The rearrangement links TRBV12-3 or TRBV12-4 to TRBJ1-1, with D maybe TRBD1 (5 bases). This CDR3 is 14 amino acids long. Trimming stripped 5 bases from V and 4 bases from J, with 14 bases between. CDR3 nucleotide sequence: TGTGCCAGCAGTAGCCAGGGCTTGGTCACTGAAGCTTTCTTT. It yields the protein CASSSQGLVTEAFF.

V and J are TRBV29-1 and TRBJ2-1, with TRBD1 identical over 7 bases. CDR3 length: 16 residues. Per germline, CDR1 SQVTM and CDR2 ANQGSEA. With 4 bases clipped from V and 0 bases from J, the junction kept 9 bases outside the gene matches. The CDR3: CSVVRRTGASYNEQFF. The DNA for the CDR3 is TGCAGCGTTGTCCGAAGGACAGGCGCCTCCTACAATGAGCAGTTCTTC.

This clonotype was seen only a few times. The chain combines TRBV5-5 with TRBJ2-7; D perhaps matches TRBD1 (6 bases). The CDR3 runs to 14 residues. The ends were cut back, 0 bases at V and 4 bases at J, with 11 bases in the middle. Germline CDR1 reads SGHKS; CDR2 reads YYEKEE (reference sequence). This CDR3 is CASSLAQGRYEQYF. The DNA of the CDR3 is TGTGCCAGCAGCTTGGCTCAGGGGCGGTACGAGCAGTACTTC. Complete variable domain (other parts from reference TRBV5-5 and TRBJ2-7): DAGVTQSPTHLIKTRGQQVTLRCSPISGHKSVSWYQQVLGQGPQFIFQYYEKEERGRGNFPDRFSARQFPNYSSELNVNALLLGDSALYLCASSLAQGRYEQYFGPGTRLTVT.

The chain couples TRBV6-5 to TRBJ2-3, with D unresolved. This CDR3 is 13 amino acids long. V dropped 7 bases and J dropped 6 bases, with 14 bases sitting between them. Germline lookup yields CDR1 MNHEY and CDR2 SVGAGI. CDR3 loop: CASNSLRRDTQYF. In DNA, the CDR3 is TGTGCCAGCAATAGCCTCCGAAGGGATACGCAGTATTTT.

V gene TRBV4-1 combines with J gene TRBJ2-3; 12 nucleotides line up with TRBD2. CDR3 size: 16 residues. CDR1 and CDR2 from the germline V gene are MGHRA and YSYEKL. V lost 1 base, J lost 5 bases, and 4 bases stayed unmatched. Here the CDR3 DNA reads TGCGCCAGCAGCCAAGGACTAGCGGGAGTTGGAGATACGCAGTATTTT. As protein: CASSQGLAGVGDTQYF.

This rearrangement joins TRBV27 to TRBJ2-3, with 8 bases aligning to TRBD2. The CDR3 runs to 14 residues. Germline values: CDR1 MNHEY, CDR2 SMNVEV (reference sequence). V shed 6 bases, J shed 8 bases, and the junction held 10 bases outside the gene matches. The CDR3 DNA follows: TGTGCCAGCAGGAGTAGCGGGAATCGGGGTACGCAGTATTTT. It yields the protein CASRSSGNRGTQYF.

This chain uses TRBV29-1 with TRBJ2-1, with 10 bases identical to TRBD2. CDR1 is SQVTM, CDR2 ANQGSEA, per germline. The CDR3 covers 15 residues. V was pared by 3 bases and J by 10 bases, with 12 bases of the junction left unmatched. The CDR3 DNA is TGCAGCGTTGACTCGTCGCTAGCGGGAGCGGGGGAGCAGTTCTTC. Protein product: CSVDSSLAGAGEQFF.

Regarding this clonotype: The junction departs from the called germline gene at one end, perhaps through a read error. The V and J genes are TRBV4-2 and TRBJ2-1; D is perhaps TRBD2 (5 bases). In germline, CDR1 is LGHNA, CDR2 YNFKEQ. The CDR3 totals 16 residues. The CDR3 protein is CASSRKTSLSYNEQFF. The CDR3 nucleotides read TGCGCCAGCAGCCGCAAAACTAGTCTTTCCTACAATGAGCAGTTCTTC.